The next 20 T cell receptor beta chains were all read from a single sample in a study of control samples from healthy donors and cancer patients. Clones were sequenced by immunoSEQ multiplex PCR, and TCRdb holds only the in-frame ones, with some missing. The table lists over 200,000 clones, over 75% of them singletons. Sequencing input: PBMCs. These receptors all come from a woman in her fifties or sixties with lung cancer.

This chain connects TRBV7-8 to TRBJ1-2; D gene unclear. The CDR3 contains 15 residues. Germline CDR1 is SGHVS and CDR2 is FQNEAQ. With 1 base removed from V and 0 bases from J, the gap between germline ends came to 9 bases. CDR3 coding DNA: TGTGCCAGCAGCTTAGTTGGAGGTTCTAACTATGGCTACACCTTC. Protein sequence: CASSLVGGSNYGYTF.

For the CDR3, the DNA is TGTGCCAGCAGCAAGACTAGCAGGTTGGCAGATACGCAGTATTTT. Residues: CASSKTSRLADTQYF. V and J are TRBV11-3 and TRBJ2-3; 7 bases are shared with TRBD2. V gave up 5 bases and J gave up 4 bases; unmatched junction bases: 9. Germline values: CDR1 SGHNT, CDR2 YENEEA. CDR3 size: 15 residues.

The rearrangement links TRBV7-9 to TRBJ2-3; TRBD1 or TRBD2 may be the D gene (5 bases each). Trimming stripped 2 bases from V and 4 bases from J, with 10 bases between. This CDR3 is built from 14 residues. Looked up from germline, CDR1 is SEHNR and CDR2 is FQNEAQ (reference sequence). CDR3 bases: TGTGCCAGCAGCTTAATGATGGGGGCAGATACGCAGTATTTT. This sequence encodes CASSLMMGADTQYF.

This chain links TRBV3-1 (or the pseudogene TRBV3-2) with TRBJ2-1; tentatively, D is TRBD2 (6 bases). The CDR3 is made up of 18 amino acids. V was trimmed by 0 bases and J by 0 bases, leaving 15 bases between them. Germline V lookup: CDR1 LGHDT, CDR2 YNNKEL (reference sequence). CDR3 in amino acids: CASSQDGLADASYNEQFF. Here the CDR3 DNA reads TGTGCCAGCAGCCAAGATGGGTTAGCGGACGCCTCCTACAATGAGCAGTTCTTC.

The CDR3 loop is CASSDQSTTGYTF. The CDR3 DNA sequence: TGCGCCAGCAGTGATCAAAGTACCACCGGCTACACCTTC. The rearrangement joins TRBV10-2 to TRBJ1-2; D is ambiguous. Trimming stripped 3 bases from V and 8 bases from J, with 13 bases between. CDR1 WSHSY and CDR2 SAAADI come from the germline V gene. The CDR3 sequence is 13 residues long.

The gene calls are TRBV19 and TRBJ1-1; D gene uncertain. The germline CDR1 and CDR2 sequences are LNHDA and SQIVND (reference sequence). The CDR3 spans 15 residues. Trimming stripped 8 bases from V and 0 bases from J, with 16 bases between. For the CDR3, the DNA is TGTGCCAGTGTGAGAGGCGGGGTAATGAACACTGAAGCTTTCTTT. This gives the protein CASVRGGVMNTEAFF.

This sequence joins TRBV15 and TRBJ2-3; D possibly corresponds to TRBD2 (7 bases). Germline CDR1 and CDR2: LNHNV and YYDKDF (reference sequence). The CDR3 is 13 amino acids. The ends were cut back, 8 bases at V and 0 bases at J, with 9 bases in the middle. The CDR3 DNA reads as TGTGCCACCTCGGGGGGCAGCACAGATACGCAGTATTTT. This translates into CATSGGSTDTQYF.

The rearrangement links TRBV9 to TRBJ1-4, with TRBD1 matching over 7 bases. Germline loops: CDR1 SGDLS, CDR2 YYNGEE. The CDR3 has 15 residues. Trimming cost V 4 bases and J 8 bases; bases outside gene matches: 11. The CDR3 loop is CASSTRQGQGEKLFF. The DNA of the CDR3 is TGTGCCAGCAGCACCAGACAGGGCCAAGGAGAAAAACTGTTTTTT.

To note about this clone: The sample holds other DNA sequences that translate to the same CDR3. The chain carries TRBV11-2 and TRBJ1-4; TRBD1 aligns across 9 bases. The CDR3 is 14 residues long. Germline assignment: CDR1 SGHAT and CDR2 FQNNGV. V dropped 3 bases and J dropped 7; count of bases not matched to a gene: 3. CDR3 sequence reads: CASSLGQGGEKLFF. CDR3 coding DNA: TGTGCCAGCAGCTTGGGACAGGGAGGTGAAAAACTGTTTTTT.

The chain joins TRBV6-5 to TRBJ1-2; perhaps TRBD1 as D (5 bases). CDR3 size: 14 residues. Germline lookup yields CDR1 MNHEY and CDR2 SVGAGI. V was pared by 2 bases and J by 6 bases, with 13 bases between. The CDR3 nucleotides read TGTGCCAGCAGTTACAACCAGGGTAGGCATGGCTACACCTTC. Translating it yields CASSYNQGRHGYTF.

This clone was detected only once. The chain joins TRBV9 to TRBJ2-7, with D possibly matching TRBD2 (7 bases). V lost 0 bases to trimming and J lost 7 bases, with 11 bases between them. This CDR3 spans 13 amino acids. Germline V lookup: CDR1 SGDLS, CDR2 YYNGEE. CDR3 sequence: CASSVGGGGEQYF. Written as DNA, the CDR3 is TGTGCCAGCAGCGTAGGAGGGGGAGGGGAGCAGTACTTC.

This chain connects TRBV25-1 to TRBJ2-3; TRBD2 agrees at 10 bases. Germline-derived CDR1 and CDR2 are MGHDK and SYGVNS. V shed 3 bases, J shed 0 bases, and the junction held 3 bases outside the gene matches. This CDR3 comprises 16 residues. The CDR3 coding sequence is TGTGCCAGCAGTGATACTAGCGGGGCGAGCACAGATACGCAGTATTTT. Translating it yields CASSDTSGASTDTQYF.

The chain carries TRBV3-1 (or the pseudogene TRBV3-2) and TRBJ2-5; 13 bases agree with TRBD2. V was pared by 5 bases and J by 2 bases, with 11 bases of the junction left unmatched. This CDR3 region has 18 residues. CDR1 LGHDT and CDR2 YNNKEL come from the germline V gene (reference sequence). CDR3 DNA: TGTGCCAGCAGCACGGGACTAGCGGGGCCCAGTCGGCAAGAGACCCAGTACTTC. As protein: CASSTGLAGPSRQETQYF.

CDR3 in amino acids: CASSLASPGAGELFF. In DNA, the CDR3 is TGTGCCAGCAGCTTGGCCTCACCCGGTGCCGGGGAGCTGTTTTTT. The chain recombines TRBV5-4 with TRBJ2-2; no clear D. Trimming stripped 0 bases from V and 6 bases from J, with 12 bases between. Germline loops: CDR1 SGHNT, CDR2 YYREEE (reference sequence). The CDR3 is made up of 15 amino acids.

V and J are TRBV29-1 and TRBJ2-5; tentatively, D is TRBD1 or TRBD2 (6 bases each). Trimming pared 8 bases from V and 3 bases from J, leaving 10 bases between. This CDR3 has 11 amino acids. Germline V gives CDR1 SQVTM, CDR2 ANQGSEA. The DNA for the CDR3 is TGCAGCCATAGGGGGGAAGAGACCCAGTACTTC. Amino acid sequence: CSHRGEETQYF.

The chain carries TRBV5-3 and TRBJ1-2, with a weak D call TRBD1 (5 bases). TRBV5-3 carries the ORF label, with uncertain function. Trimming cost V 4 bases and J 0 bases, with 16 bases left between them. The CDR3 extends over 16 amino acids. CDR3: CARSLRCEGPNYGYTF. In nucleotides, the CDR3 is TGTGCCAGAAGCCTCAGGTGTGAGGGACCTAACTATGGCTACACCTTC.

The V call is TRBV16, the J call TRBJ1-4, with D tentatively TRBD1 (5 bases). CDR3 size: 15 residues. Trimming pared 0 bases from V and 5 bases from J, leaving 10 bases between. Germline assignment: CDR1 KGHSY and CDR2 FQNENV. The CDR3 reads CASSQSSRENEKLFF. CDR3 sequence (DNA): TGTGCCAGCAGCCAATCTTCCAGGGAAAATGAAAAACTGTTTTTT.

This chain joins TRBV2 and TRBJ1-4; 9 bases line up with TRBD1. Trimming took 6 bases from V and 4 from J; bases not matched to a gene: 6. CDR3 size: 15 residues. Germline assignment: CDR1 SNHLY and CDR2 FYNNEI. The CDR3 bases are TGTGCCAGCAGGCCCCAGACAGGGGGTAATGAAAAACTGTTTTTT. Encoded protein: CASRPQTGGNEKLFF.

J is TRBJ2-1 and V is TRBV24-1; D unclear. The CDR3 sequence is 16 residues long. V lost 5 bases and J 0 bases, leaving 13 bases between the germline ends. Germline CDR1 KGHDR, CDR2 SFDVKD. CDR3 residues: CATSGYPTGSYNEQFF. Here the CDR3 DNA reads TGTGCCACCAGTGGCTACCCTACTGGCTCCTACAATGAGCAGTTCTTC.

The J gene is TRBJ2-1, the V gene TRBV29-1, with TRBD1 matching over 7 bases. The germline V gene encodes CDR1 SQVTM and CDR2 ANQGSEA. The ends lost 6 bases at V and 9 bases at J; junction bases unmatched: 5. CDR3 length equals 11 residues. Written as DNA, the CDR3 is TGCAGCGTAGGCAGGGGGACTGAGCAGTTCTTC. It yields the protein CSVGRGTEQFF.